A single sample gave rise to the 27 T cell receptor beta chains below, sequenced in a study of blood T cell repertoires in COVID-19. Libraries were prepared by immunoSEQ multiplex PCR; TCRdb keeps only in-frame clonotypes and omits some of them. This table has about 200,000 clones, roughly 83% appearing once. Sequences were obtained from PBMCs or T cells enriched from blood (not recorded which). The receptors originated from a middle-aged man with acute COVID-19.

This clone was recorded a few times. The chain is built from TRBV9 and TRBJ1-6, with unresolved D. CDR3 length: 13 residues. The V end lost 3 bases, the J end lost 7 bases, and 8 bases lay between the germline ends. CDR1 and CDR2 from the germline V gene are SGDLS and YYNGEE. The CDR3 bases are TGTGCCAGCAGCGCGATGACAAATTCACCCCTCCACTTT. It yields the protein CASSAMTNSPLHF. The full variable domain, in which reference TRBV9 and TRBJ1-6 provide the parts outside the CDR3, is DSGVTQTPKHLITATGQRVTLRCSPRSGDLSVYWYQQSLDQGLQFLIQYYNGEERAKGNILERFSAQQFPDLHSELNLSSLELGDSALYFCASSAMTNSPLHFGNGTRLTVT.

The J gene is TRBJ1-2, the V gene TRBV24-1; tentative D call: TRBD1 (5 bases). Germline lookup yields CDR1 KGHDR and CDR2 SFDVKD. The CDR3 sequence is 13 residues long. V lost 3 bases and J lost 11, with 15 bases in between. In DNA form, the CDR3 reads TGTGCCACCAGTGATGCAGGGCCGGTGCGTTACACCTTC. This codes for CATSDAGPVRYTF.

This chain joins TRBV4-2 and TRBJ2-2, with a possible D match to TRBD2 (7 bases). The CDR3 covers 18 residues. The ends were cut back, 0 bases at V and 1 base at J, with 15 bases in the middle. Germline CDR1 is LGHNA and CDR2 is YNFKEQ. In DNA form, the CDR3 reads TGTGCCAGCAGCCAAGAGTTAGGGGGGGCCAGGAACACCGGGGAGCTGTTTTTT. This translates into CASSQELGGARNTGELFF.

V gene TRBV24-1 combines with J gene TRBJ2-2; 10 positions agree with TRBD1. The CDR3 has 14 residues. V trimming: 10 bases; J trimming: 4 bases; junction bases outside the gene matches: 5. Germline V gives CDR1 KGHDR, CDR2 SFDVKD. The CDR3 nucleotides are TGTGCCACTACCGACAGGGGGCTCACCGGGGAGCTGTTTTTT. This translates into CATTDRGLTGELFF.

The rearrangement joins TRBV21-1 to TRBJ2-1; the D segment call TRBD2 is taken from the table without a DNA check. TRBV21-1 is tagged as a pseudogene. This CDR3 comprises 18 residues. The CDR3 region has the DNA TGTGCCAGCAGCAAAGTTGGCCCAGTTAGCGGTCAGGTCTGGGAGCAGTTCTTC. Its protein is CASSKVGPVSGQVWEQFF.

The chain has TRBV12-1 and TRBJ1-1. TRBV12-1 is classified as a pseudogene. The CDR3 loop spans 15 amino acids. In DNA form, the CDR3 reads TGTGCCAGCAGCCCTCCGGGGGATGCGAACACTGAAGCTTTCTTT. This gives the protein CASSPPGDANTEAFF.

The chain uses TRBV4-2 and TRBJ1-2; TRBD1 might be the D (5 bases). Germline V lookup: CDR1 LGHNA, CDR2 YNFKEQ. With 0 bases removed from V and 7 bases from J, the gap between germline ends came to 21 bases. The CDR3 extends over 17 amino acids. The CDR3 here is CASSQDLGALGRSGYTF. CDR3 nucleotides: TGTGCCAGCAGCCAAGATCTAGGGGCACTGGGGCGATCTGGCTACACCTTC.

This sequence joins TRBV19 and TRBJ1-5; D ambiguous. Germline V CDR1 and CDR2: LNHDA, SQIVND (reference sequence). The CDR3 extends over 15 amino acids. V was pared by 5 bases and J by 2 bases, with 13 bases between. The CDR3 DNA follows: TGTGCCAGTAGTGGAGACGGTGGTGGCAATCAGCCCCAGCATTTT. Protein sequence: CASSGDGGGNQPQHF.

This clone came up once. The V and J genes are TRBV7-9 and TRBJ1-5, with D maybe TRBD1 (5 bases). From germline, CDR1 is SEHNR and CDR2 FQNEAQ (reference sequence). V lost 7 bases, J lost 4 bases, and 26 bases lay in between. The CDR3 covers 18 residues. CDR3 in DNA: TGTGCCAGCATGGACTATCAGGGTCCCTATGGAGGGAATCAGCCCCAGCATTTT. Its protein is CASMDYQGPYGGNQPQHF.

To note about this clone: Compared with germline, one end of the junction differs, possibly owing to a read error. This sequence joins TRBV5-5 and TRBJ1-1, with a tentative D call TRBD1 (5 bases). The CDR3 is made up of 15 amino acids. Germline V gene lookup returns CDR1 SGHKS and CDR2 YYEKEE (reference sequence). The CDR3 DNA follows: TGTGCCAGCAACTTGGGGCTCAGGGAGGACACTGAAGCTTTCTTT. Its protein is CASNLGLREDTEAFF.

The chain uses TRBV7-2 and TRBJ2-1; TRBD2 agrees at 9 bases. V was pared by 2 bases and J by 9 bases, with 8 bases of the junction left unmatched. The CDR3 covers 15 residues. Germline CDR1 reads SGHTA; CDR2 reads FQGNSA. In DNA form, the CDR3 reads TGTGCCAGCAGCTTAATAGCGGGAGTAACTGGTGAGCAGTTCTTC. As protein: CASSLIAGVTGEQFF.

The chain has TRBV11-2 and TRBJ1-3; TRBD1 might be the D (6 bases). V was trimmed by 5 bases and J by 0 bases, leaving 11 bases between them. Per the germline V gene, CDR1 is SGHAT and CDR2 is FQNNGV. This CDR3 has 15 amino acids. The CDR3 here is CASSPRGSSGNTIYF. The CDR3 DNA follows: TGTGCCAGCAGCCCGAGGGGGTCCTCTGGAAACACCATATATTTT.

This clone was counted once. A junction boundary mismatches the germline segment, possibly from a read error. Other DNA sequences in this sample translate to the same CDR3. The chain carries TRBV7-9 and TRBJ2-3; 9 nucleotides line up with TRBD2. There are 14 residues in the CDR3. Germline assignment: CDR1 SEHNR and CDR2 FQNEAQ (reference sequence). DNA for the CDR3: TGTGCCAGCAGTTTAGCGGGAGCAGGAGATACGCAGTATTTT. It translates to CASSLAGAGDTQYF.

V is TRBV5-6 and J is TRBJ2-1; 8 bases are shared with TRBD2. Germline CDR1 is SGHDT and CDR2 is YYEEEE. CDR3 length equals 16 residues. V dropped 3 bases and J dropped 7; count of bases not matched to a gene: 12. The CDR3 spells CASSSLGLVAGNEQFF. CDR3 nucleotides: TGTGCCAGCAGCTCCTTGGGACTAGTCGCGGGGAATGAGCAGTTCTTC.

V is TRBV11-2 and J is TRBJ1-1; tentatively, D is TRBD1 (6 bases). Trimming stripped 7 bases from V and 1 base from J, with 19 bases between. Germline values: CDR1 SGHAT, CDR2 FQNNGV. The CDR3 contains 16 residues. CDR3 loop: CASNAPGGGGNTEAFF. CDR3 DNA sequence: TGTGCCAGCAACGCACCGGGGGGCGGGGGGAACACTGAAGCTTTCTTT.

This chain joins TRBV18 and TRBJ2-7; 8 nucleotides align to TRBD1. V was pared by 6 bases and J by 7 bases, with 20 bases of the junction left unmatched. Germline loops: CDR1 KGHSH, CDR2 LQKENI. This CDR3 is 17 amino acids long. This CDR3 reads CASSNMAPGQATGEQYF. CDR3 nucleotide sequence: TGTGCCAGCTCGAATATGGCTCCGGGACAGGCGACGGGGGAGCAGTACTTC.

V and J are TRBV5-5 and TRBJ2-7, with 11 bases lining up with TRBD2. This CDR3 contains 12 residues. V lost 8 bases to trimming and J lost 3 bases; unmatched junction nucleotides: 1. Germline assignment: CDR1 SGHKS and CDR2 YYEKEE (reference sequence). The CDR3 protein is CASGTSGYEQYF. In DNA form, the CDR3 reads TGTGCCAGTGGGACTAGCGGCTACGAGCAGTACTTC.

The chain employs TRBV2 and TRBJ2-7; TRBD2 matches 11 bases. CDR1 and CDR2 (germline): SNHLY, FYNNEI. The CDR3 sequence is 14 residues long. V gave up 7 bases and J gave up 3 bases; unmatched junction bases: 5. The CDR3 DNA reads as TGTGCCAGCAACTGGGGACTAGCGGACTACGAGCAGTACTTC. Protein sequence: CASNWGLADYEQYF. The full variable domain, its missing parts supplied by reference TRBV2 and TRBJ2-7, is EPEVTQTPSHQVTQMGQEVILRCVPISNHLYFYWYRQILGQKVEFLVSFYNNEISEKSEIFDDQFSVERPDGSNFTLKIRSTKLEDSAMYFCASNWGLADYEQYFGPGTRLTVT.

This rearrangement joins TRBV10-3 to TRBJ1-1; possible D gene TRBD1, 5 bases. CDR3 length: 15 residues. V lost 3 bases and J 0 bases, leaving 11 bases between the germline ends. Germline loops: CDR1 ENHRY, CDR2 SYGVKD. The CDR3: CAISEVQGLNTEAFF. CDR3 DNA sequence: TGTGCCATCAGTGAAGTTCAGGGCTTGAACACTGAAGCTTTCTTT.

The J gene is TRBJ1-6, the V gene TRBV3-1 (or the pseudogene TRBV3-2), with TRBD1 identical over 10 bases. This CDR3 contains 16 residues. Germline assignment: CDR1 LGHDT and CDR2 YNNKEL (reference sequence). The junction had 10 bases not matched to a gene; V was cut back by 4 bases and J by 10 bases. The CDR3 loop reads CASSPTGGGGGSPLHF. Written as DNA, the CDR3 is TGTGCCAGCAGCCCGACAGGGGGCGGGGGGGGATCACCCCTCCACTTT.

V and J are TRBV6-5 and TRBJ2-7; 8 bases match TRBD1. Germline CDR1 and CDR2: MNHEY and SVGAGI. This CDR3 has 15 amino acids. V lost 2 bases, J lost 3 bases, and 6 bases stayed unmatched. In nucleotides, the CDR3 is TGTGCCAGCAGTTACCATGACAGGGGTAACTACGAGCAGTACTTC. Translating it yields CASSYHDRGNYEQYF.

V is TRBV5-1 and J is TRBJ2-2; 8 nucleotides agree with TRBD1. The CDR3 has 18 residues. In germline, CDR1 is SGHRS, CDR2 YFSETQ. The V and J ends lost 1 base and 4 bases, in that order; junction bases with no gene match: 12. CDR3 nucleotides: TGCGCCAGCAGCTTGCTTTCCGCGACAGGGGTCTTCACCGGGGAGCTGTTTTTT. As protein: CASSLLSATGVFTGELFF. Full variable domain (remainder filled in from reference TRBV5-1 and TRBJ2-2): KAGVTQTPRYLIKTRGQQVTLSCSPISGHRSVSWYQQTPGQGLQFLFEYFSETQRNKGNFPGRFSGRQFSNSRSEMNVSTLELGDSALYLCASSLLSATGVFTGELFFGEGSRLTVL.

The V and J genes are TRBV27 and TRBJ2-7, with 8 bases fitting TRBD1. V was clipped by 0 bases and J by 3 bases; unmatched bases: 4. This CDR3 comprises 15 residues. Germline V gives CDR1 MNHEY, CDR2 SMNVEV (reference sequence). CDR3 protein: CASSLSRTGFYEQYF. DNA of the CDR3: TGTGCCAGCAGTTTATCAAGGACAGGGTTCTACGAGCAGTACTTC.

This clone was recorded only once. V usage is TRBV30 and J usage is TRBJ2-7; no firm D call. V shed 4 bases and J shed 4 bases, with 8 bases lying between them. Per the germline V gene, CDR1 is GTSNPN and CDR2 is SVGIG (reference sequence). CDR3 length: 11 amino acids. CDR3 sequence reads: CAWTDTYEQYF. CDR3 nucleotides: TGTGCCTGGACCGACACATACGAGCAGTACTTC.

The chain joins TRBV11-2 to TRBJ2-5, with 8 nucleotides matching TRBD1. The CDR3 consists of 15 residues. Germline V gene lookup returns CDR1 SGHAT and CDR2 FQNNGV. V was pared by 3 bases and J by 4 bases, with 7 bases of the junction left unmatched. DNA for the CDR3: TGTGCCAGCAGCTTTCGGACAGGGCTGGGAGAGACCCAGTACTTC. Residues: CASSFRTGLGETQYF.

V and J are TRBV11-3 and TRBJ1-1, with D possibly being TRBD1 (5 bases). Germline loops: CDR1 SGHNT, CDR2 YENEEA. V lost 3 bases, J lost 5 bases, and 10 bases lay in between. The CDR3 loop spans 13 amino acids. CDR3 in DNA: TGTGCCAGCAGCTTGGGAGGGGTAACTGAAGCTTTCTTT. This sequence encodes CASSLGGVTEAFF.

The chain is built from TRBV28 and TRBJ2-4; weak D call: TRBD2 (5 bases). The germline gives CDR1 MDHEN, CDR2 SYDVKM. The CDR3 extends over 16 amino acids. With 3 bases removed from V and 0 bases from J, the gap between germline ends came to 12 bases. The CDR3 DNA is TGTGCCAGCAGTTTGGGGAGTGATATAGCCAAAAACATTCAGTACTTC. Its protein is CASSLGSDIAKNIQYF.